Presented here are 31 T cell receptor beta chains from one specimen sequenced in a study of blood T cell repertoires in COVID-19. Clones were read by immunoSEQ multiplex PCR, and TCRdb kept only the in-frame ones, dropping some. The sample records about 200,000 clones, about 88% being singletons. What was sequenced was peripheral blood. The receptors were gathered from a woman aged 50 to 60 with COVID-19, enrolled during active disease.

J is TRBJ2-2 and V is TRBV5-6; D perhaps matches TRBD2 (6 bases). Germline V gene data show CDR1 as SGHDT and CDR2 as YYEEEE. This CDR3 region has 16 residues. V shed 0 bases and J shed 0 bases, with 9 bases lying between them. CDR3 nucleotides: TGTGCCAGCAGCTTGGCTGGGGGGTCGAACACCGGGGAGCTGTTTTTT. Its translation is CASSLAGGSNTGELFF.

The rearrangement links TRBV12-3 or TRBV12-4 to TRBJ2-5; TRBD2 matches at 8 bases. Germline trimming cut 6 bases from V and 4 bases from J; bases unmatched to any gene: 4. The CDR3 is 13 residues long. CDR3 protein: CASSSRGVETQYF. In DNA, the CDR3 is TGTGCCAGCAGCTCGCGGGGGGTAGAGACCCAGTACTTC.

The CDR3 reads CASSVLGTGELFF. For the CDR3, the DNA is TGTGCCAGCAGCGTACTCGGCACCGGGGAGCTGTTTTTT. The chain joins TRBV9 to TRBJ2-2; D is ambiguous. Between the trimmed V and J ends, which lost 1 base and 4 bases, there was a span of 5 bases. The CDR3 spans 13 residues. CDR1 SGDLS and CDR2 YYNGEE come from the germline V gene. Based on the CDR3 plus reference TRBV9 and TRBJ2-2, the full variable domain is DSGVTQTPKHLITATGQRVTLRCSPRSGDLSVYWYQQSLDQGLQFLIQYYNGEERAKGNILERFSAQQFPDLHSELNLSSLELGDSALYFCASSVLGTGELFFGEGSRLTVL.

The chain uses TRBV11-3 and TRBJ1-2; D gene ambiguous. The length of the CDR3 is 13 residues. Trimming took 6 bases from V and 0 from J, leaving 8 bases between them. The germline CDR1 and CDR2 sequences are SGHNT and YENEEA. CDR3 sequence reads: CASSAEANYGYTF. CDR3 DNA sequence: TGTGCCAGCAGTGCGGAAGCTAACTATGGCTACACCTTC. Full variable domain (missing parts from reference TRBV11-3 and TRBJ1-2): EAGVVQSPRYKIIEKKQPVAFWCNPISGHNTLYWYLQNLGQGPELLIRYENEEAVDDSQLPKDRFSAERLKGVDSTLKIQPAELGDSAVYLCASSAEANYGYTFGSGTRLTVV.

Only one count was recorded for this clone. The rearrangement uses TRBV6-2 or TRBV6-3 and TRBJ1-5, with D possibly matching TRBD1 (6 bases). V shed 5 bases and J shed 3 bases, with 11 bases lying between them. The CDR3 spans 14 residues. Per the germline V gene, CDR1 is MNHEY and CDR2 is SVGEGT. CDR3 protein: CASSLTGPNQPQHF. CDR3 coding DNA: TGTGCCAGCAGTCTGACAGGACCCAATCAGCCCCAGCATTTT.

This chain connects TRBV19 to TRBJ2-1; D possibly corresponds to TRBD2 (7 bases). Trimming took 1 base from V and 10 from J, leaving 14 bases between them. The CDR3 has 14 residues. Looked up from germline, CDR1 is LNHDA and CDR2 is SQIVND (reference sequence). The CDR3 reads CASSIGGGANEQFF. The CDR3, as DNA: TGTGCCAGTAGTATAGGAGGGGGGGCCAACGAGCAGTTCTTC.

The gene calls are TRBV6-5 and TRBJ1-6, with D perhaps TRBD1 (6 bases). Germline assignment: CDR1 MNHEY and CDR2 SVGAGI. The CDR3 contains 15 residues. V lost 5 bases, J lost 6 bases, and 14 bases lay in between. The CDR3 DNA sequence: TGTGCCAGCAGTACGAGGACACAGGGTAATTCACCCCTCCACTTT. Translating gives CASSTRTQGNSPLHF.

The V gene is TRBV27, the J gene TRBJ1-6, with 9 bases identical to TRBD1. In germline, CDR1 is MNHEY, CDR2 SMNVEV (reference sequence). The CDR3 length is 18 residues. J was trimmed by 6 bases and V by 5 bases; bases with no gene match: 14. The chain's CDR3 is CASSTLTTGGRFNSPLHF. Here the CDR3 DNA reads TGTGCCAGCAGTACCCTCACGACAGGGGGAAGATTTAATTCACCCCTCCACTTT.

The chain uses TRBV6-2 or TRBV6-3 and TRBJ1-1; D is perhaps TRBD1 (5 bases). Germline V gene data show CDR1 as MNHEY and CDR2 as SVGEGT. Trimming removed 4 bases at V and 5 bases at J, with 20 bases between. This CDR3 spans 16 amino acids. The CDR3 coding sequence is TGTGCCAGCAGTTCCCTACAGGAGCTAAGGGAAACTGAAGCTTTCTTT. It is translated as CASSSLQELRETEAFF.

This rearrangement joins TRBV27 to TRBJ1-2; TRBD1 is a possible D gene (5 bases). The CDR3 has 13 amino acids. V shed 4 bases and J shed 7 bases, with 13 bases lying between them. Per germline, CDR1 MNHEY and CDR2 SMNVEV (reference sequence). The CDR3 sequence: CASSSQAQGGYTF. The CDR3 bases are TGTGCCAGCAGTTCCCAGGCTCAGGGTGGCTACACCTTC.

This clone was recorded only once. The chain employs TRBV2 and TRBJ2-3, with TRBD1 as a possible D gene (5 bases). Trimming pared 6 bases from V and 0 bases from J, leaving 13 bases between. This CDR3 is 15 amino acids long. Germline assignment: CDR1 SNHLY and CDR2 FYNNEI. The CDR3 protein is CASRMGRSSTDTQYF. The DNA for the CDR3 is TGTGCCAGCAGGATGGGGCGGTCTAGCACAGATACGCAGTATTTT.

V usage is TRBV5-1 and J usage is TRBJ1-1, with TRBD1 matching 7 bases. V was pared by 4 bases and J by 10 bases, with 7 bases of the junction left unmatched. Per germline, CDR1 SGHRS and CDR2 YFSETQ. This CDR3 contains 12 residues. The CDR3 DNA sequence: TGCGCCAGCAGCCCCAGGGGGGAGGCAGCTTTCTTT. Translating gives CASSPRGEAAFF.

This sequence joins TRBV7-8 and TRBJ2-2, with D perhaps TRBD2 (5 bases). The CDR3 sequence is 16 residues long. The germline V and J ends were trimmed by 4 bases and 0 bases, with 12 bases remaining between them. Germline V gene data show CDR1 as SGHVS and CDR2 as FQNEAQ. CDR3: CASSSPTTSNTGELFF. CDR3 nucleotide sequence: TGTGCCAGCAGCTCCCCGACTACTTCGAACACCGGGGAGCTGTTTTTT.

This chain joins TRBV5-4 and TRBJ2-2, with 7 bases lining up with TRBD1. CDR1 is SGHNT and CDR2 is YYREEE in the germline V gene (reference sequence). V lost 3 bases to trimming and J lost 4 bases; unmatched junction nucleotides: 9. This CDR3 spans 16 amino acids. The CDR3 coding sequence is TGTGCCAGCAGCTCCCGGACAGGACTGGGCACCGGGGAGCTGTTTTTT. This sequence encodes CASSSRTGLGTGELFF.

This rearrangement joins TRBV6-6 to TRBJ1-3; the D is unclear. This CDR3 spans 15 amino acids. Germline lookup yields CDR1 MNHNY and CDR2 SVGAGI (reference sequence). V was shortened by 2 bases and J by 0 bases, with 8 bases between the two germline ends. Written as DNA, the CDR3 is TGTGCCAGCAGTTACAGATCCGGCTCTGGAAACACCATATATTTT. Amino acids: CASSYRSGSGNTIYF.

This clone showed up just a few times. The V gene is TRBV11-1, the J gene TRBJ1-1; the D is unclear. This CDR3 is 15 amino acids long. Trimming removed 5 bases at V and 0 bases at J, with 13 bases between. The V gene's germline CDR1 is SGHAT and CDR2 FQDESV (reference sequence). DNA for the CDR3: TGTGCCAGCAGCACCGGGGTCCTACTGAACACTGAAGCTTTCTTT. Translated, it gives CASSTGVLLNTEAFF. The variable domain in full, completed from reference TRBV11-1 and TRBJ1-1, reads EAEVAQSPRYKITEKSQAVAFWCDPISGHATLYWYRQILGQGPELLVQFQDESVVDDSQLPKDRFSAERLKGVDSTLKIQPAELGDSAMYLCASSTGVLLNTEAFFGQGTRLTVV.

The chain employs TRBV3-1 (or the pseudogene TRBV3-2) and TRBJ1-2; TRBD1 is a possible D gene (6 bases). Trimming removed 4 bases at V and 6 bases at J, with 21 bases between. The CDR3 runs 16 residues. Germline assignment: CDR1 LGHDT and CDR2 YNNKEL (reference sequence). CDR3 in DNA: TGTGCCAGCAGCCCCTGGTATTCAGGGGAAGGTGATGGCTACACCTTC. Protein sequence: CASSPWYSGEGDGYTF.

This chain uses TRBV5-4 with TRBJ2-6; D is unresolved. The V end was cut by 4 bases, the J end by 2 bases, with 10 bases between. Germline V gives CDR1 SGHNT, CDR2 YYREEE (reference sequence). CDR3 length: 15 amino acids. CDR3 bases: TGTGCCAGCAGCCCCCCCCGCGCTGGGGCCAACGTCCTGACTTTC. This translates into CASSPPRAGANVLTF.

V gene TRBV27 combines with J gene TRBJ1-1; 7 bases match TRBD1. V lost 6 bases to trimming and J lost 0 bases; unmatched junction nucleotides: 4. Germline V lookup: CDR1 MNHEY, CDR2 SMNVEV (reference sequence). The length of the CDR3 is 14 residues. CDR3 sequence: CASSPGGLNTEAFF. The CDR3 nucleotides read TGTGCCAGCAGCCCAGGGGGGTTGAACACTGAAGCTTTCTTT.

The V and J genes are TRBV21-1 and TRBJ2-1; TRBD2, the table's D call, lacks a check against the DNA. TRBV21-1 is noted as a pseudogene. The CDR3 loop spans 14 amino acids. The CDR3 DNA reads as TGTGCCAGCAGCAAAGTACCGTGGGGGGATGAGCAGTTCTTC. Translating gives CASSKVPWGDEQFF.

The CDR3 sequence is CAISEPWYSPHEQYV. The CDR3 nucleotides read TGTGCCATCAGTGAGCCGTGGTACAGTCCCCACGAGCAGTACGTC. V is TRBV10-3 and J is TRBJ2-7; D is ambiguous. Germline CDR1 is ENHRY and CDR2 is SYGVKD. Between the trimmed V and J ends, which lost 2 bases and 5 bases, there was a span of 16 bases. The CDR3 consists of 15 residues.

The chain carries TRBV15 and TRBJ2-5; TRBD2 agrees at 7 bases. The CDR3 length is 15 residues. J lost 2 bases, V lost 1 base, and 4 bases had no gene match. The V gene's germline CDR1 is LNHNV and CDR2 YYDKDF (reference sequence). The CDR3 bases are TGTGCCACCAGCAGAGTCGGGGGGATTCAAGAGACCCAGTACTTC. Residues: CATSRVGGIQETQYF.

V is TRBV10-3 and J is TRBJ1-1; D is possibly TRBD1 (6 bases). V was shortened by 0 bases and J by 2 bases, with 10 bases between the two germline ends. The CDR3 runs 15 residues. The germline gives CDR1 ENHRY, CDR2 SYGVKD. The CDR3 DNA follows: TGTGCCATCAGTGAGTCCGGGACAAAAAACACTGAAGCTTTCTTT. Encoded protein: CAISESGTKNTEAFF.

This rearrangement joins TRBV28 to TRBJ1-4; D ambiguous. The CDR3 length is 14 residues. CDR1 and CDR2 from the germline V gene are MDHEN and SYDVKM. The V end was cut by 2 bases, the J end by 3 bases, with 7 bases between. For the CDR3, the DNA is TGTGCCAGCAGTTTACAGTTGGCTAATGAAAAACTGTTTTTT. Its protein is CASSLQLANEKLFF.

V gene TRBV2 combines with J gene TRBJ1-2; TRBD1 might be the D (5 bases). This CDR3 spans 14 amino acids. Deletions cut 10 bases from V and 2 bases from J, with 17 bases between. Germline CDR1 SNHLY, CDR2 FYNNEI. The CDR3 sequence: CATALDNLNYGYTF. CDR3 DNA: TGTGCCACAGCCCTGGACAACCTCAACTATGGCTACACCTTC.

The J gene is TRBJ1-1, the V gene TRBV5-1; D is unresolved. Looked up from germline, CDR1 is SGHRS and CDR2 is YFSETQ. This CDR3 region has 15 residues. Trimming stripped 4 bases from V and 1 base from J, with 14 bases between. The CDR3 DNA sequence: TGCGCCAGCAGCCCTTTACTTAGACAGAACACTGAAGCTTTCTTT. Encoded protein: CASSPLLRQNTEAFF.

This chain joins TRBV14 and TRBJ1-2; tentative D call: TRBD1 (5 bases). The CDR3 extends over 16 amino acids. The V end was cut by 0 bases, the J end by 1 base, with 12 bases between. CDR1 is SGHDN and CDR2 is FVKESK in the germline V gene. The CDR3 region is CASSQEEGIDNYGYTF. In nucleotides, the CDR3 is TGTGCCAGCAGCCAAGAGGAGGGGATCGATAACTATGGCTACACCTTC.

CDR3 coding DNA: TGTGCCAGCAGCCAAGGTAGCGGGTCACCCCTCCACTTT. Its protein is CASSQGSGSPLHF. The chain carries TRBV3-1 (or the pseudogene TRBV3-2) and TRBJ1-6, with no clear D. Trimming left V 1 base short and J 10 bases short, with 8 bases between. The germline V gene has CDR1 LGHDT and CDR2 YNNKEL (reference sequence). CDR3 length: 13 amino acids.

The chain recombines TRBV21-1 with TRBJ2-3; the table's TRBD1 call for D was not verified on the DNA. TRBV21-1 is a documented pseudogene. The CDR3 is 17 residues long. CDR3 amino acids: CASSKAQPGQGTDTQYF. As DNA, the CDR3 is TGTGCCAGCAGCAAAGCGCAGCCGGGACAGGGGACAGATACGCAGTATTTT.

The CDR3 nucleotides are TGTGCCAGCTCACCGCTAGCGGGGGGGCCCGAGCAGTACTTC. Translating it yields CASSPLAGGPEQYF. The chain has TRBV18 and TRBJ2-7; 12 bases are shared with TRBD2. Germline CDR1 reads KGHSH; CDR2 reads LQKENI. CDR3 length: 14 amino acids. V was clipped by 3 bases and J by 6 bases; unmatched bases: 3. Full variable domain (rest looked up from reference TRBV18 and TRBJ2-7): NAGVMQNPRHLVRRRGQEARLRCSPMKGHSHVYWYRQLPEEGLKFMVYLQKENIIDESGMPKERFSAEFPKEGPSILRIQQVVRGDSAAYFCASSPLAGGPEQYFGPGTRLTVT.

The chain is built from TRBV5-1 and TRBJ1-2; TRBD1 is a possible D gene (6 bases). CDR3 length: 13 amino acids. Germline V gene lookup returns CDR1 SGHRS and CDR2 YFSETQ. Deletions cut 1 base from V and 6 bases from J, with 10 bases between. In nucleotides, the CDR3 is TGCGCCAGCAGCTTGACAGGGTTCAATGGCTACACCTTC. Its translation: CASSLTGFNGYTF.